Listed here are 23 T cell receptor beta chains from one sample, sequenced in a study of cytomegalovirus exposure and HLA in healthy donors. PCR used 60 Vbeta primers and 13 Jbeta primers. This table comes from immunoSEQ multiplex PCR, and its TCRdb copy is limited to in-frame clones, with some not included. Found here are about 51,000 clones; the top ten clones hold roughly a quarter. Sequenced material: PBMCs. The receptor set was obtained from a man aged 35 to 55 in good health and CMV-seropositive.

The chain employs TRBV18 and TRBJ2-5; D unresolved. There are 13 residues in the CDR3. Germline lookup yields CDR1 KGHSH and CDR2 LQKENI. With 4 bases removed from V and 2 bases from J, the gap between germline ends came to 8 bases. Written as DNA, the CDR3 is TGTGCCAGCTCACAAAGCCCACAAGAGACCCAGTACTTC. Its translation is CASSQSPQETQYF.

V is TRBV5-1 and J is TRBJ1-4; maybe TRBD1 (6 bases). The germline V gene has CDR1 SGHRS and CDR2 YFSETQ. Trimming took off 0 bases at V and 5 bases at J, with 11 bases between the two ends. The length of the CDR3 is 15 residues. CDR3 DNA: TGCGCCAGCAGCTTGGATTCCAGGGGCAATGAAAAACTGTTTTTT. Its protein is CASSLDSRGNEKLFF.

The gene calls are TRBV19 and TRBJ1-5; 12 nucleotides agree with TRBD1. Germline-derived CDR1 and CDR2 are LNHDA and SQIVND (reference sequence). The CDR3 covers 16 residues. Losses at the gene ends were 9 bases for V and 6 bases for J; bases not matched to a gene: 12. The CDR3 sequence is CASRRAGTGGLQPQHF. CDR3 coding DNA: TGTGCCAGCCGTAGGGCCGGGACAGGGGGCCTTCAGCCCCAGCATTTT.

The chain is built from TRBV7-9 and TRBJ1-2, with D unclear. V was pared by 4 bases and J by 4 bases, with 10 bases between. The V gene's germline CDR1 is SEHNR and CDR2 FQNEAQ (reference sequence). The CDR3 loop spans 13 amino acids. The CDR3 bases are TGTGCCAGCAGCTCCGTGACTATCTATGGCTACACCTTC. Encoded protein: CASSSVTIYGYTF.

The chain employs TRBV29-1 and TRBJ1-1, with no clear D. Looked up from germline, CDR1 is SQVTM and CDR2 is ANQGSEA. The CDR3 loop spans 10 amino acids. The CDR3 reads CGGGVTEAFF. In nucleotides, the CDR3 is TGCGGAGGTGGTGTTACTGAAGCTTTCTTT. Full variable domain (outside the CDR3, taken from reference TRBV29-1 and TRBJ1-1): SAVISQKPSRDICQRGTSLTIQCQVDSQVTMMFWYRQQPGQSLTLIATANQGSEATYESGFVIDKFPISRPNLTFSTLTVSNMSPEDSSIYLCGGGVTEAFFGQGTRLTVV.

The rearrangement joins TRBV28 to TRBJ1-4, with 9 bases lining up with TRBD1. The CDR3 loop spans 15 amino acids. The V segment lost 4 bases and the J segment 2 bases; nucleotides outside the gene matches: 2. Per the germline V gene, CDR1 is MDHEN and CDR2 is SYDVKM. CDR3 nucleotide sequence: TGTGCCAGCAGTTGGACAGGGGCTACTAATGAAAAACTGTTTTTT. Amino acid sequence: CASSWTGATNEKLFF. Complete variable domain (other parts from reference TRBV28 and TRBJ1-4): DVKVTQSSRYLVKRTGEKVFLECVQDMDHENMFWYRQDPGLGLRLIYFSYDVKMKEKGDIPEGYSVSREKKERFSLILESASTNQTSMYLCASSWTGATNEKLFFGSGTQLSVL.

The rearrangement links TRBV30 to TRBJ2-7; a weak D match, TRBD1 (6 bases). CDR1 is GTSNPN and CDR2 is SVGIG in the germline V gene (reference sequence). The length of the CDR3 is 13 residues. Trimming shortened V by 7 bases and J by 4 bases, and 17 bases separated the two germline ends. DNA of the CDR3: TGTGCCTCCCGACAGGATCACATGTACGAGCAGTACTTC. Residues: CASRQDHMYEQYF.

The chain carries TRBV9 and TRBJ2-1, with D perhaps matching TRBD2 (5 bases). V lost 4 bases and J 9 bases, leaving 11 bases between the germline ends. CDR3 length: 12 amino acids. The germline V gene has CDR1 SGDLS and CDR2 YYNGEE. CDR3 in DNA: TGTGCCAGCAGCACTAGTCGGGGTGAGCAGTTCTTC. It is translated as CASSTSRGEQFF.

The chain recombines TRBV5-1 with TRBJ1-5, with D perhaps matching TRBD1 (5 bases). Germline loops: CDR1 SGHRS, CDR2 YFSETQ. V shed 4 bases and J shed 0 bases, with 11 bases lying between them. There are 15 residues in the CDR3. CDR3 residues: CASSPVGDSNQPQHF. CDR3 DNA sequence: TGCGCCAGCAGCCCTGTAGGGGATAGCAATCAGCCCCAGCATTTT.

The rearrangement joins TRBV5-4 to TRBJ1-6, with TRBD1 matching 9 bases. Germline V lookup: CDR1 SGHNT, CDR2 YYREEE (reference sequence). Trimming took 0 bases from V and 9 from J; bases not matched to a gene: 1. CDR3 length equals 14 residues. The CDR3 bases are TGTGCCAGCAGCTTGGAGACAGGGGGTTCACCCCTCCACTTT. Translation: CASSLETGGSPLHF.

This clone counts as medium-sized by frequency. Here the CDR3 reads CASTTSALDEQYF. In DNA, the CDR3 is TGTGCCAGCACTACTAGCGCCCTAGACGAGCAGTACTTC. This chain links TRBV2 with TRBJ2-7; 7 bases map to TRBD2. The CDR3 covers 13 residues. V was clipped by 7 bases and J by 5 bases; unmatched bases: 8. The germline gives CDR1 SNHLY, CDR2 FYNNEI.

As to this clone: The junction and the germline gene differ at one end; a read error may be behind it. The rearrangement uses TRBV28 and TRBJ2-1; 7 nucleotides match TRBD1. The CDR3 extends over 12 amino acids. Germline V gene lookup returns CDR1 MDHEN and CDR2 SYDVKM. The CDR3 nucleotides are TGTGCCAGCAGTCCACCGGACAGGTCAAATGTCTTC. Translation gives CASSPPDRSNVF.

This chain uses TRBV11-2 with TRBJ2-7, with D unclear. CDR3 length: 12 residues. Per germline, CDR1 SGHAT and CDR2 FQNNGV. V lost 1 base and J 3 bases, leaving 4 bases between the germline ends. CDR3 loop: CASSLGSYEQYF. In DNA, the CDR3 is TGTGCCAGCAGCTTAGGGAGCTACGAGCAGTACTTC.

The chain carries TRBV6-5 and TRBJ2-5, with TRBD1 identical over 9 bases. The closer fit of TRBJ2-7 to the DNA end suggests the J call may be wrong. Germline assignment: CDR1 MNHEY and CDR2 SVGAGI. CDR3 length: 14 amino acids. CDR3 loop: CASSLGQGPYEQYF. CDR3 bases: TGTGCCAGCAGTCTCGGACAGGGGCCCTACGAGCAGTACTTC.

This sequence joins TRBV11-1 and TRBJ1-2; D gene uncertain. The germline V gene encodes CDR1 SGHAT and CDR2 FQDESV (reference sequence). Trimming pared 2 bases from V and 4 bases from J, leaving 11 bases between. This CDR3 is built from 14 residues. CDR3 sequence (DNA): TGTGCCAGCAGCTTACCGGGGATCCCCTATGGCTACACCTTC. Amino acid sequence: CASSLPGIPYGYTF.

J is TRBJ2-5 and V is TRBV11-1; 8 bases fit TRBD1. Trimming removed 5 bases from V and 1 base from J; junction bases left unmatched: 9. The CDR3 extends over 16 amino acids. Germline values: CDR1 SGHAT, CDR2 FQDESV (reference sequence). The CDR3 sequence is CASSPRTGWAQETQYF. The CDR3 DNA sequence: TGTGCCAGCAGCCCACGGACAGGGTGGGCCCAAGAGACCCAGTACTTC.

This chain connects TRBV28 to TRBJ2-4, with TRBD2 as a possible D gene (7 bases). The CDR3 has 15 residues. CDR1 and CDR2 (germline): MDHEN, SYDVKM. Trimming left V 5 bases short and J 0 bases short, with 11 bases between. The CDR3 coding sequence is TGTGCCAGCAGTCTAGGGGGGGTAGCCAAAAACATTCAGTACTTC. It translates to CASSLGGVAKNIQYF. The complete variable domain, with remaining parts taken from reference TRBV28 and TRBJ2-4, reads DVKVTQSSRYLVKRTGEKVFLECVQDMDHENMFWYRQDPGLGLRLIYFSYDVKMKEKGDIPEGYSVSREKKERFSLILESASTNQTSMYLCASSLGGVAKNIQYFGAGTRLSVL.

J is TRBJ2-1 and V is TRBV15, with D tentatively TRBD2 (5 bases). CDR1 LNHNV and CDR2 YYDKDF come from the germline V gene (reference sequence). The CDR3 sequence is 14 residues long. Trimming left V 1 base short and J 8 bases short, with 12 bases between. This chain's CDR3 is CATSRGLARDEQFF. The CDR3 bases are TGTGCCACCAGCAGAGGTCTAGCTCGTGATGAGCAGTTCTTC.

The chain links TRBV2 to TRBJ2-6, with a possible D match to TRBD1 (5 bases). CDR1 and CDR2 (germline): SNHLY, FYNNEI. V gave up 7 bases and J gave up 4 bases, with 8 bases separating them. The CDR3 extends over 13 amino acids. CDR3: CASTAGGANVLTF. CDR3 in DNA: TGTGCCAGCACCGCAGGGGGGGCCAACGTCCTGACTTTC.

The V call is TRBV30, the J call TRBJ2-4; a possible D gene is TRBD2 (6 bases). CDR1 is GTSNPN, CDR2 SVGIG, per germline (reference sequence). This CDR3 comprises 15 residues. V gave up 2 bases and J gave up 4 bases, with 15 bases separating them. Here the CDR3 reads CAWSKEGTLKNIQYF. CDR3 nucleotides: TGTGCCTGGAGTAAGGAGGGGACCCTAAAAAACATTCAGTACTTC. The whole variable domain, filled in from reference TRBV30 and TRBJ2-4, reads SQTIHQWPATLVQPVGSPLSLECTVEGTSNPNLYWYRQAAGRGLQLLFYSVGIGQISSEVPQNLSASRPQDRQFILSSKKLLLSDSGFYLCAWSKEGTLKNIQYFGAGTRLSVL.

The chain joins TRBV18 to TRBJ2-5, with D possibly TRBD2 on 5 matching bases. Germline-derived CDR1 and CDR2 are KGHSH and LQKENI. The V gene lost 3 bases and the J gene lost 1 base, with 12 bases spanning the gap. CDR3 size: 15 residues. The CDR3 bases are TGTGCCAGCTCACCGCGCGAGGGATTCCAAGAGACCCAGTACTTC. This codes for CASSPREGFQETQYF.

This chain uses TRBV28 with TRBJ1-5; D is possibly TRBD1 (5 bases). The germline V and J ends were trimmed by 6 bases and 3 bases, with 9 bases remaining between them. The CDR3 contains 13 residues. CDR1 and CDR2 (germline): MDHEN, SYDVKM. The CDR3 sequence: CASRWTLNQPQHF. In nucleotides, the CDR3 is TGTGCCAGCAGGTGGACACTCAATCAGCCCCAGCATTTT.

This sequence joins TRBV28 and TRBJ1-5; no clear D. The V gene's germline CDR1 is MDHEN and CDR2 SYDVKM. Trimming stripped 6 bases from V and 5 bases from J, with 11 bases between. There are 13 residues in the CDR3. The CDR3 here is CASSPGGYQPQHF. Written as DNA, the CDR3 is TGTGCCAGCAGCCCCGGCGGTTATCAGCCCCAGCATTTT.